These T cell receptor beta chains were read from a single sample in a study of blood T cell repertoires in COVID-19. Profiling relied on immunoSEQ multiplex PCR, and the TCRdb table lists in-frame clones only, not all of them. The top ten hold 9.8% of the sample, which has 180,000 or so clones, around 82% seen once. Sequenced material: peripheral blood. The receptors were sampled from a woman older than 75 with acute or convalescent COVID-19. Each CDR3 is given with its conserved first and last residue. Fields, in order: V gene, J gene, D gene, CDR3 protein. The D gene is left open where the match is weak.

>TRBV27|TRBJ1-2|.
CASSTVGYGYTF
>TRBV7-2|TRBJ2-5|TRBD2
CASSLEGGGGRIRETQYF
>TRBV11-3|TRBJ2-2|.
CASSPRRNTGELFF
>TRBV4-1|TRBJ1-5|.
CASSLGLNQPQHF
>TRBV5-1|TRBJ2-2|.
CASSPDRKPGELFF
>TRBV6-2/TRBV6-3|TRBJ2-7|TRBD1
CASSYSIGDSSYEQYF
>TRBV7-9|TRBJ2-7|.
CASSLRTVPYEQYF
>TRBV5-5|TRBJ2-7|.
CASSQLQSPYEQYF
>TRBV6-5|TRBJ1-2|TRBD1
CASSSGQGNNGYTF
>TRBV19|TRBJ2-5|TRBD1
CASSIGTGAETQYF
>TRBV19|TRBJ1-2|TRBD1
CASSMGTGEAYGYTF
>TRBV7-2|TRBJ1-6|.
CASRPSYNSPLHF
>TRBV27|TRBJ2-5|.
CASSLSPQETQYF
>TRBV6-5|TRBJ1-6|TRBD1
CAASSDRGYNSPLHF
>TRBV6-1|TRBJ1-5|.
CASSDYSNQPQHF
>TRBV7-6|TRBJ1-5|TRBD1
CASSPPDRGRGGTQHF
>TRBV6-1|TRBJ2-1|.
CASSELPSRGGYDEQFF
>TRBV27|TRBJ2-3|.
CASSPPTALTGGTDTQYF